This T cell receptor beta chain was obtained from a study of cytomegalovirus exposure and HLA in healthy donors. Study as a whole: Unique TCRs numbering some 80 million, obtained from HLA-typed donors, made up an early data release. Study results and caveats: The authors enumerated some 160 TCR beta chains as linked to cytomegalovirus. The only immune exposure information that was available was CMV serostatus. Differences between HLA loci emerged in a later analysis of TCR association rates, with DRB1 most and HLA-C fewest.

V lost 5 bases and J lost 6; bases outside the gene matches: 7. The CDR3 runs to 14 residues. CDR1 is SGHVS, CDR2 FQNEAQ, per germline. About this clone itself: What it binds is not known.

Amplification used 60 Vbeta primers and 13 Jbeta primers. Clones were read by immunoSEQ multiplex PCR, and TCRdb kept only the in-frame ones, dropping some. The repertoire holds 140,000 or so clones, with 65% to 80% as singletons. J is TRBJ1-1 and V is TRBV7-8; TRBD1 agrees at 9 bases. This TCR was recovered from a woman in her forties in good health and CMV-seronegative. Sequencing was performed on PBMCs. The CDR3 sequence is CASSRDRDLPEAFF. CDR3 sequence (DNA): TGTGCCAGCAGCCGGGACAGGGATCTCCCTGAAGCTTTCTTT.